These 18 T cell receptor beta chains share one sample of origin, sequenced in a study of control samples from healthy donors and cancer patients. Sequencing was performed with immunoSEQ multiplex PCR; in TCRdb, only in-frame clones are kept and a portion is missing. The top ten hold about a tenth of the sample, which has under 55,000 clones, 80% seen once. Sequencing input: blood. These TCRs come from a man in his 70s in good health.

The rearrangement links TRBV3-1 (or the pseudogene TRBV3-2) to TRBJ1-1, with D maybe TRBD1 (5 bases). Germline-derived CDR1 and CDR2 are LGHDT and YNNKEL (reference sequence). The CDR3 runs 13 residues. The V gene lost 2 bases and the J gene lost 4 bases, with 8 bases spanning the gap. Here the CDR3 DNA reads TGTGCCAGCAGCCAACGGGGCCGCACTGAAGCTTTCTTT. It encodes CASSQRGRTEAFF.

The genes are TRBV19 and TRBJ2-7; D unclear. The CDR3 has 14 amino acids. Per germline, CDR1 LNHDA and CDR2 SQIVND (reference sequence). The germline V and J ends were trimmed by 3 bases and 2 bases, with 11 bases remaining between them. The CDR3 region is CASSMWQAPYEQYF. The CDR3 DNA sequence: TGTGCCAGTAGTATGTGGCAGGCCCCCTACGAGCAGTACTTC.

The V call is TRBV28, the J call TRBJ2-7; no clear D. Trimming took 3 bases from V and 7 from J, leaving 22 bases between them. The CDR3 extends over 16 amino acids. Germline CDR1 and CDR2: MDHEN and SYDVKM. The DNA for the CDR3 is TGTGCCAGCAGTTTTTACGCGAAGTTCTCACACTGGGAGCAGTACTTC. This translates into CASSFYAKFSHWEQYF.

This clone was found once. The chain uses TRBV6-5 and TRBJ1-2; the match to TRBD1 covers 9 bases. From germline, CDR1 is MNHEY and CDR2 SVGAGI. The CDR3 has 13 amino acids. Germline trimming cut 10 bases from V and 2 bases from J; bases unmatched to any gene: 5. The CDR3 sequence: CATGQGKNYGYTF. CDR3 nucleotide sequence: TGTGCCACCGGACAGGGGAAGAACTATGGCTACACCTTC.

The gene calls are TRBV10-2 and TRBJ1-5, with D unresolved. The CDR3 loop spans 13 amino acids. Germline CDR1 WSHSY, CDR2 SAAADI. V was trimmed by 4 bases and J by 6 bases, leaving 10 bases between them. The CDR3 coding sequence is TGCGCCAGCAGTGTTGGGGTGGCTCAGCCCCAGCATTTT. This encodes CASSVGVAQPQHF.

The rearrangement joins TRBV7-6 to TRBJ2-3; D possibly corresponds to TRBD1 (6 bases). The CDR3 loop spans 16 amino acids. V lost 1 base, J lost 10 bases, and 21 bases lay in between. Germline-derived CDR1 and CDR2 are SGHVS and FNYEAQ. The CDR3 loop reads CASSLGLDSPNYPQYF. In DNA form, the CDR3 reads TGTGCCAGCAGCTTAGGCCTGGACAGTCCGAATTACCCGCAGTATTTT. The full variable domain, completed using reference TRBV7-6 and TRBJ2-3, is GAGVSQSPRYKVTKRGQDVALRCDPISGHVSLYWYRQALGQGPEFLTYFNYEAQQDKSGLPNDRFSAERPEGSISTLTIQRTEQRDSAMYRCASSLGLDSPNYPQYFGPGTRLTVL.

This sequence joins TRBV4-1 and TRBJ1-6, with D possibly TRBD1 on 5 matching bases. V was clipped by 10 bases and J by 7 bases, with 11 bases between them. Looked up from germline, CDR1 is MGHRA and CDR2 is YSYEKL. The CDR3 extends over 12 amino acids. The CDR3 region has the DNA TGCGCCACCCGAGGGGAGAATTCACCCCTCCACTTT. Encoded protein: CATRGENSPLHF.

The chain couples TRBV5-1 to TRBJ1-1; perhaps TRBD1 as D (5 bases). The CDR3 consists of 15 residues. Per germline, CDR1 SGHRS and CDR2 YFSETQ. The V end was cut by 5 bases, the J end by 1 base, with 15 bases between. The CDR3 protein is CASRLDGTENTEAFF. DNA of the CDR3: TGCGCCAGCAGACTTGACGGGACTGAGAACACTGAAGCTTTCTTT.

The chain carries TRBV10-2 and TRBJ2-1, with D tentatively TRBD1 (7 bases). Germline V gene sequence: CDR1 WSHSY, CDR2 SAAADI. CDR3 length equals 15 residues. V lost 7 bases and J 7 bases, leaving 20 bases between the germline ends. The CDR3 sequence is CASKGGRGQRNEQFF. The CDR3 coding sequence is TGCGCCAGCAAGGGGGGCAGGGGACAGCGGAATGAGCAGTTCTTC.

The chain carries TRBV5-1 and TRBJ1-2, with 8 bases that match TRBD1. The germline gives CDR1 SGHRS, CDR2 YFSETQ. The V and J ends lost 3 bases and 4 bases, in that order; junction bases with no gene match: 5. This CDR3 has 14 residues. Here the CDR3 reads CASSSSGGSYGYTF. The CDR3 nucleotides read TGCGCCAGCAGCTCATCAGGGGGCAGCTATGGCTACACCTTC.

The rearrangement joins TRBV10-3 to TRBJ2-7; 7 positions agree with TRBD1. V was clipped by 8 bases and J by 3 bases; unmatched bases: 7. This CDR3 contains 13 residues. Germline V lookup: CDR1 ENHRY, CDR2 SYGVKD. This CDR3 is CAISQTGSYEQYF. Written as DNA, the CDR3 is TGTGCCATCTCTCAGACAGGGAGCTACGAGCAGTACTTC.

The chain links TRBV28 to TRBJ2-5, with 9 positions matching TRBD1. Germline V gene sequence: CDR1 MDHEN, CDR2 SYDVKM. J was trimmed by 5 bases and V by 5 bases; bases with no gene match: 12. The CDR3 is 16 amino acids. CDR3 protein: CASSPAGTGNRETQYF. CDR3 DNA sequence: TGTGCCAGCAGTCCCGCTGGGACAGGGAATCGGGAGACCCAGTACTTC.

This clone was seen just once. The chain recombines TRBV7-2 with TRBJ1-1; D gene ambiguous. The germline V gene has CDR1 SGHTA and CDR2 FQGNSA. This CDR3 contains 13 residues. Trimming took 5 bases from V and 0 from J, leaving 7 bases between them. CDR3 loop: CASSTQLNTEAFF. The DNA of the CDR3 is TGTGCCAGCAGCACTCAATTGAACACTGAAGCTTTCTTT.

The chain links TRBV19 to TRBJ1-4; the D gene is possibly TRBD1 (5 bases). V lost 3 bases, J lost 5 bases, and 13 bases lay in between. Germline-derived CDR1 and CDR2 are LNHDA and SQIVND (reference sequence). This CDR3 contains 15 residues. The CDR3 protein is CASSISGAWNEKLFF. In DNA form, the CDR3 reads TGTGCCAGTAGTATCTCCGGGGCCTGGAATGAAAAACTGTTTTTT.

This chain joins TRBV11-2 and TRBJ2-5; the D is unclear. Germline V gene sequence: CDR1 SGHAT, CDR2 FQNNGV. This CDR3 contains 12 residues. Between the trimmed V and J ends, which lost 0 bases and 3 bases, there was a span of 2 bases. CDR3 nucleotide sequence: TGTGCCAGCAGCTTAGATGAAGAGACCCAGTACTTC. It is translated as CASSLDEETQYF.

This sequence joins TRBV7-3 and TRBJ2-5; D tentatively fits TRBD1 or TRBD2 (6 bases each). V dropped 3 bases and J dropped 5 bases, with 13 bases sitting between them. Germline V gene data show CDR1 as SGHTA and CDR2 as FQGTGA. The CDR3 is 14 residues long. The CDR3 DNA is TGTGCCAGCAGCTTTCGGGGGCGCGGGGAGACCCAGTACTTC. Its translation: CASSFRGRGETQYF.

The chain joins TRBV2 to TRBJ2-5; D tentatively reads TRBD1 or TRBD2 (5 bases each). From germline, CDR1 is SNHLY and CDR2 FYNNEI. Trimming took 7 bases from V and 4 from J, leaving 10 bases between them. CDR3 length: 12 amino acids. The CDR3 loop is CASNGDGETQYF. CDR3 coding DNA: TGTGCCAGCAACGGGGACGGAGAGACCCAGTACTTC.

The rearrangement links TRBV3-1 (or the pseudogene TRBV3-2) to TRBJ2-2; D unclear. The CDR3 loop spans 11 amino acids. V lost 5 bases and J 7 bases, leaving 5 bases between the germline ends. Per the germline V gene, CDR1 is LGHDT and CDR2 is YNNKEL (reference sequence). This chain's CDR3 is CASSARGELFF. CDR3 nucleotides: TGTGCCAGCAGCGCGCGCGGGGAGCTGTTTTTT.